Many counts were recorded for the clone carrying this TCR beta chain. These data originate in a study of immune characterization of retroperitoneal liposarcoma. The CDR3 contains 13 residues. The germline V gene encodes CDR1 MNHNS and CDR2 SASEGT. TCRdb independently ran MiXCR on the PCR reads; one entry per CDR3 protein. The sample yields approximately 10,000 distinct CDR3 sequences, approximately 28% seen once. The TCR comes from a female donor with retroperitoneal liposarcoma. The sequencing input was tumor tissue. The chain recombines TRBV6-1 with TRBJ2-1, with a tentative D call TRBD1 (5 bases). Judging by the DNA end, TRBJ2-7 fits better; the J call may be wrong. This chain's CDR3 is CASTFDRHSEQYF. CDR3 DNA: TGTGCCAGCACCTTTGACAGACATTCCGAGCAGTACTTC.